The rows below give T cell receptor beta chains drawn from one sample of a study of blood T cell repertoires in COVID-19. TCRdb's table, derived via immunoSEQ multiplex PCR, lists solely in-frame clones and lacks some. This table has approximately 100,000 clones, approximately 87% appearing once. Sequencing used peripheral blood. These receptor sequences come from a woman in her 70s with acute or convalescent COVID-19. CDR3s include the opening cysteine and the closing phenylalanine or tryptophan. The order of the fields is CDR3 protein, CDR3 DNA, J gene, D gene, clone size, V gene. D genes are given only for firm matches. Clone size is stated in some rows and not others, as once, few, many or a class when expanded.

CDR3aa: CATSRDLQGTTEAFF
CDR3nt: TGTGCCACCAGCAGAGATCTCCAGGGCACCACTGAAGCTTTCTTT
j_gene: TRBJ1-1
d_gene: NA
abundance: NA
v_gene: TRBV15

CDR3aa: CASSVSSGSYNEQFF
CDR3nt: TGTGCCAGCAGCGTAAGTAGCGGGAGTTACAATGAGCAGTTCTTC
j_gene: TRBJ2-1
d_gene: TRBD2
abundance: once
v_gene: TRBV9

CDR3aa: CASSIPGDSGANVLTF
CDR3nt: TGCGCCAGCAGCATACCAGGGGACTCTGGGGCCAACGTCCTGACTTTC
j_gene: TRBJ2-6
d_gene: NA
abundance: NA
v_gene: TRBV5-1

CDR3aa: CASSLISFSPLHF
CDR3nt: TGTGCCAGCAGTTTAATCTCTTTTTCACCCCTCCACTTT
j_gene: TRBJ1-6
d_gene: NA
abundance: NA
v_gene: TRBV12-3/TRBV12-4

CDR3aa: CASSYSSIEAFF
CDR3nt: TGTGCCAGCAGTTACTCGAGTATTGAAGCTTTCTTT
j_gene: TRBJ1-1
d_gene: NA
abundance: NA
v_gene: TRBV6-6

CDR3aa: CASSRQGDWYGYTF
CDR3nt: TGTGCCAGCAGCCGACAGGGGGATTGGTATGGCTACACCTTC
j_gene: TRBJ1-2
d_gene: TRBD1
abundance: NA
v_gene: TRBV7-9

CDR3aa: CASSPQGAGSYNEQFF
CDR3nt: TGTGCCAGCTCACCTCAGGGGGCTGGCTCCTACAATGAGCAGTTCTTC
j_gene: TRBJ2-1
d_gene: TRBD1
abundance: NA
v_gene: TRBV18

CDR3aa: CSASPSRGRNTEAFF
CDR3nt: TGCAGTGCTAGTCCGTCCAGGGGGCGCAACACTGAAGCTTTCTTT
j_gene: TRBJ1-1
d_gene: TRBD1
abundance: NA
v_gene: TRBV20-1

CDR3aa: CASSFSLAGVKETQYF
CDR3nt: TGTGCCAGCAGCTTTTCACTAGCGGGAGTTAAAGAGACCCAGTACTTC
j_gene: TRBJ2-5
d_gene: TRBD2
abundance: NA
v_gene: TRBV5-8

CDR3aa: CASSNRPGDTQYF
CDR3nt: TGTGCCAGTAGTAACAGGCCAGGAGATACGCAGTATTTT
j_gene: TRBJ2-3
d_gene: NA
abundance: NA
v_gene: TRBV19

CDR3aa: CASSPGRRRAKFF
CDR3nt: TGTGCCAGCAGCCCCGGTCGCAGGCGGGCAAAGTTCTTC
j_gene: TRBJ2-1
d_gene: NA
abundance: NA
v_gene: TRBV3-1/TRBV3-2

CDR3aa: CASSTDRSGELFF
CDR3nt: TGCGCCAGCAGCACTGACAGGTCGGGGGAGCTGTTTTTT
j_gene: TRBJ2-2
d_gene: NA
abundance: NA
v_gene: TRBV5-1

CDR3aa: CGVGQRAGANVLTF
CDR3nt: TGTGGCGTGGGACAGAGAGCTGGGGCCAACGTCCTGACTTTC
j_gene: TRBJ2-6
d_gene: TRBD1
abundance: NA
v_gene: TRBV7-2

CDR3aa: CASSVGGTGAGNTIYF
CDR3nt: TGTGCCAGCAGCGTAGGAGGAACCGGGGCTGGAAACACCATATATTTT
j_gene: TRBJ1-3
d_gene: NA
abundance: NA
v_gene: TRBV9

CDR3aa: CASSLGQDLRPNYGYTF
CDR3nt: TGCGCCAGCAGCCTAGGACAGGATCTACGACCTAACTATGGCTACACCTTC
j_gene: TRBJ1-2
d_gene: TRBD1
abundance: NA
v_gene: TRBV4-1

CDR3aa: CASSPESRGGRPNEQFF
CDR3nt: TGTGCCAGCAGCCCCGAATCCCGGGGGGGCCGACCCAATGAGCAGTTCTTC
j_gene: TRBJ2-1
d_gene: TRBD2
abundance: NA
v_gene: TRBV7-6

CDR3aa: CASSSSGGAETQYF
CDR3nt: TGCGCCAGCAGTTCCTCCGGGGGGGCGGAGACCCAGTACTTC
j_gene: TRBJ2-5
d_gene: TRBD2
abundance: once
v_gene: TRBV10-2

CDR3aa: CASSLTGGLSEAFF
CDR3nt: TGTGCCAGTTCATTAACAGGGGGCTTATCTGAAGCTTTCTTT
j_gene: TRBJ1-1
d_gene: TRBD1
abundance: NA
v_gene: TRBV19

CDR3aa: CASSQLGQGGGYGYTF
CDR3nt: TGTGCCAGCAGCCAACTGGGACAGGGAGGAGGCTATGGCTACACCTTC
j_gene: TRBJ1-2
d_gene: TRBD1
abundance: NA
v_gene: TRBV4-2

CDR3aa: CASSLAPPGPSHEAFF
CDR3nt: TGTGCCAGCAGCTTAGCGCCCCCTGGGCCGTCCCATGAAGCTTTCTTT
j_gene: TRBJ1-1
d_gene: NA
abundance: once
v_gene: TRBV7-9

CDR3aa: CASSYQRQLTGELFF
CDR3nt: TGTGCCAGCAGCTACCAGCGGCAACTAACCGGGGAGCTGTTTTTT
j_gene: TRBJ2-2
d_gene: NA
abundance: few
v_gene: TRBV5-6

CDR3aa: CASSKIREGYNSPLHF
CDR3nt: TGTGCCAGCAGCAAAATCAGGGAAGGGTATAATTCACCCCTCCACTTT
j_gene: TRBJ1-6
d_gene: NA
abundance: NA
v_gene: TRBV21-1

CDR3aa: CASSLPGAGTGELFF
CDR3nt: TGTGCCAGCAGCTTGCCAGGGGCGGGCACCGGGGAGCTGTTTTTT
j_gene: TRBJ2-2
d_gene: NA
abundance: NA
v_gene: TRBV5-4

CDR3aa: CASSLTSGGASAKNIQYF
CDR3nt: TGTGCCAGCAGCCTTACTAGCGGGGGGGCCTCTGCCAAAAACATTCAGTACTTC
j_gene: TRBJ2-4
d_gene: TRBD2
abundance: few
v_gene: TRBV3-1/TRBV3-2

CDR3aa: CASSLPKGGTEAFF
CDR3nt: TGTGCCAGCTCACTGCCGAAGGGCGGGACTGAAGCTTTCTTT
j_gene: TRBJ1-1
d_gene: NA
abundance: NA
v_gene: TRBV18

CDR3aa: CASSPYSRAPTYNSPLHF
CDR3nt: TGTGCCAGCAGCCCCTACTCGAGGGCCCCGACCTATAATTCACCCCTCCACTTT
j_gene: TRBJ1-6
d_gene: NA
abundance: NA
v_gene: TRBV7-8

CDR3aa: CASSEGLASEQFF
CDR3nt: TGTGCCAGCAGTGAGGGACTAGCGAGTGAGCAGTTCTTC
j_gene: TRBJ2-1
d_gene: TRBD2
abundance: NA
v_gene: TRBV2

CDR3aa: CASSLYLAGGTDTQYF
CDR3nt: TGTGCCAGCAGTTTATATCTAGCGGGGGGAACAGATACGCAGTATTTT
j_gene: TRBJ2-3
d_gene: TRBD2
abundance: NA
v_gene: TRBV28

CDR3aa: CASRGGTGAYGYTF
CDR3nt: TGTGCCAGCAGAGGTGGGACAGGGGCCTATGGCTACACCTTC
j_gene: TRBJ1-2
d_gene: TRBD1
abundance: NA
v_gene: TRBV11-3

CDR3aa: CASSSTGQGDGYTF
CDR3nt: TGTGCCAGCAGCTCAACGGGACAGGGAGATGGCTACACCTTC
j_gene: TRBJ1-2
d_gene: TRBD1
abundance: NA
v_gene: TRBV7-8

CDR3aa: CATRDRGSDGYTF
CDR3nt: TGTGCCACCCGGGACAGGGGTTCGGATGGCTACACCTTC
j_gene: TRBJ1-2
d_gene: TRBD1
abundance: once
v_gene: TRBV19

CDR3aa: CASSRQGGWDIQYF
CDR3nt: TGTGCCAGTAGTCGGCAGGGTGGTTGGGACATTCAGTACTTC
j_gene: TRBJ2-4
d_gene: NA
abundance: NA
v_gene: TRBV19

CDR3aa: CASSSNLGTVPNLQHF
CDR3nt: TGTGCCAGCAGTTCTAACCTCGGGACAGTACCTAATCTCCAGCATTTT
j_gene: TRBJ1-5
d_gene: TRBD1
abundance: NA
v_gene: TRBV6-5

CDR3aa: CASSQEGLAVNEQFF
CDR3nt: TGCGCCAGCAGCCAAGAGGGACTAGCTGTGAATGAGCAGTTCTTC
j_gene: TRBJ2-1
d_gene: TRBD2
abundance: NA
v_gene: TRBV4-3

CDR3aa: CASSPSWVGGNYGYTF
CDR3nt: TGCGCCAGCAGCCCCTCGTGGGTAGGGGGCAACTATGGCTACACCTTC
j_gene: TRBJ1-2
d_gene: TRBD1
abundance: NA
v_gene: TRBV5-1

CDR3aa: CASSPQAGGTDEQFF
CDR3nt: TGTGCCAGCAGCCCACAAGCGGGAGGGACGGATGAGCAGTTCTTC
j_gene: TRBJ2-1
d_gene: TRBD2
abundance: few
v_gene: TRBV7-2

CDR3aa: CASSLVGEGNTIYF
CDR3nt: TGCGCCAGCAGCTTGGTAGGGGAAGGAAACACCATATATTTT
j_gene: TRBJ1-3
d_gene: NA
abundance: NA
v_gene: TRBV5-1

CDR3aa: CASSQAYRNTEAFF
CDR3nt: TGCGCCAGCAGCCAGGCATACAGGAACACTGAAGCTTTCTTT
j_gene: TRBJ1-1
d_gene: NA
abundance: NA
v_gene: TRBV4-3

CDR3aa: CASSDPSGGSTDTQYF
CDR3nt: TGTGCCAGCAGTGACCCGAGCGGGGGAAGCACAGATACGCAGTATTTT
j_gene: TRBJ2-3
d_gene: TRBD2
abundance: NA
v_gene: TRBV2

CDR3aa: CASISSGWGGEHEKLFF
CDR3nt: TGTGCCAGCATATCCTCAGGGTGGGGGGGAGAGCATGAAAAACTGTTTTTT
j_gene: TRBJ1-4
d_gene: NA
abundance: NA
v_gene: TRBV25-1

CDR3aa: CATGQGTQETQYF
CDR3nt: TGCGCCACAGGACAGGGCACCCAAGAGACCCAGTACTTC
j_gene: TRBJ2-5
d_gene: TRBD1
abundance: NA
v_gene: TRBV5-1

CDR3aa: CASSEARTGVYSNQPQHF
CDR3nt: TGTGCCAGCAGTGAAGCCAGGACAGGGGTGTATAGCAATCAGCCCCAGCATTTT
j_gene: TRBJ1-5
d_gene: TRBD1
abundance: NA
v_gene: TRBV6-1

CDR3aa: CASSLGWGQGRDFTAFF
CDR3nt: TGTGCCAGCAGCTTAGGTTGGGGACAGGGTCGGGATTTTACGGCTTTCTTT
j_gene: TRBJ1-1
d_gene: TRBD1
abundance: NA
v_gene: TRBV13